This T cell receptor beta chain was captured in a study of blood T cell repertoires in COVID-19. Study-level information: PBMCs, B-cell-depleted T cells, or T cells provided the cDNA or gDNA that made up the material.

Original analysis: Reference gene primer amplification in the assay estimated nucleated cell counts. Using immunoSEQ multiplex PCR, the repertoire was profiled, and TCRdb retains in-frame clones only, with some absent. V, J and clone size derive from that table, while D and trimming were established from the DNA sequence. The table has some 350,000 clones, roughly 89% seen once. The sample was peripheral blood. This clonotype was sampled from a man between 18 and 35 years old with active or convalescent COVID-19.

The DNA for the CDR3 is TGTGCCAGCAGCTTGACTAGCTCCTACGAGCAGTACTTC. Protein: CASSLTSSYEQYF. V usage is TRBV7-9 and J usage is TRBJ2-7, with D perhaps TRBD2 (6 bases). Trimming took 3 bases from V and 0 from J, leaving 6 bases between them. Germline loops: CDR1 SEHNR, CDR2 FQNEAQ (reference sequence). The CDR3 sequence is 13 residues long.